The TCR beta chain described here comes from a study of T cell responses to AZD1222 COVID-19 vaccine. The study, taken as a whole, reports: There were vaccine-associated CD4 TCRs across spike, dominant at 160-218 and 743-854. Just a handful of people given AZD1222 tested seropositive at baseline.

Assay used: immunoSEQ multiplex PCR; TCRdb lists only in-frame clones, some missing. The sample comprises 68,000 or so clones, more than 70% of which are singletons, and roughly 7.3% rests with the top ten. Comment on this clone: Its matching antigen is unknown.

V dropped 5 bases and J dropped 8; count of bases not matched to a gene: 14. There are 15 residues in the CDR3. In germline, CDR1 is LGHDT, CDR2 YNNKEL (reference sequence). The origin of this receptor is an adult in good health. This chain links TRBV3-1 (or the pseudogene TRBV3-2) with TRBJ1-2; 7 nucleotides line up with TRBD1. The material was peripheral blood, obtained on day 0 of AZD1222 vaccination. CDR3 nucleotide sequence: TGTGCCAGCAGCTCTTGGGACAGATTGACGGGGGGCTACACCTTC. Translating gives CASSSWDRLTGGYTF.